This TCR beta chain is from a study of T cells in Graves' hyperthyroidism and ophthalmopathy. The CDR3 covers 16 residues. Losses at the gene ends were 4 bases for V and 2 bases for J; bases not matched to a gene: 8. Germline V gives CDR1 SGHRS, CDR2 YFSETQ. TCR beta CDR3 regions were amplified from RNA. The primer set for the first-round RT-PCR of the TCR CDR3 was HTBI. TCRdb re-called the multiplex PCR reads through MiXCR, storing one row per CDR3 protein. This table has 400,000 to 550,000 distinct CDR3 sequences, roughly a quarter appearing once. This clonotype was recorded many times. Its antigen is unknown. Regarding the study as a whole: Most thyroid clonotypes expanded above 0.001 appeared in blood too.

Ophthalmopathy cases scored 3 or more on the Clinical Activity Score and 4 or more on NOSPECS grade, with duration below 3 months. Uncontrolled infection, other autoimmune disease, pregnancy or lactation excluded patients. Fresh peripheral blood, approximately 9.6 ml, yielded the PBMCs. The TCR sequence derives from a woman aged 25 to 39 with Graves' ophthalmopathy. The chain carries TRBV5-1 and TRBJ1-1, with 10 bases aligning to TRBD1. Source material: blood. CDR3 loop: CASSIRDRGGNTEAFF. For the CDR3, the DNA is TGCGCCAGCAGCATCCGGGACAGGGGCGGAAACACTGAAGCTTTCTTT.